This T cell receptor (beta chain) was identified in a study of shared clonotypes between healthy human individuals. Study results and caveats: Rarefaction exposed incomplete sorted-subset sequencing despite large depth. A generally larger estimated richness was seen in naive subsets than in memory subsets.

With respect to this clone: Its antigen is not identified.

Several immunoSEQ plates held equal portions of the genomic DNA taken from each subset. Libraries were prepared by immunoSEQ multiplex PCR; TCRdb keeps only in-frame clonotypes and omits some of them. This table has millions of clones, approximately 94% appearing once. CDR1 and CDR2 from the germline V gene are ENHRY and SYGVKD. Trimming shortened V by 0 bases and J by 4 bases, and 8 bases separated the two germline ends. CDR3 length: 14 amino acids. This clonotype was obtained from a man between 18 and 29 years old in good health. The specimen was naive CD4+ T cells sorted from blood. This sample's subset: CD45RA+ positively selected. The chain links TRBV10-3 to TRBJ2-3, with D tentatively TRBD2 (6 bases). The CDR3 coding sequence is TGTGCCATCAGTGAGTCCGGACTATCAGATACGCAGTATTTT. This gives the protein CAISESGLSDTQYF.